This entry is about one T cell receptor (beta chain). Its antigen is still unknown. Clones were sequenced by immunoSEQ multiplex PCR, and TCRdb holds only the in-frame ones, with some missing. The repertoire holds some 140,000 clones, with over 85% as singletons. This record comes from a study of T cell responses to AZD1222 COVID-19 vaccine. Regarding the study as a whole: Repertoires were collected only later (after the peak T cell response had occurred).

Germline CDR1 LNHNV, CDR2 YYDKDF (reference sequence). V lost 0 bases, J lost 2 bases, and 11 bases lay in between. This CDR3 contains 15 residues. The specimen comprised peripheral blood, sampled on day 0 of AZD1222 vaccination. This receptor was identified in an adult in good health. V gene TRBV15 combines with J gene TRBJ2-7; the D gene is possibly TRBD2 (6 bases). In nucleotides, the CDR3 is TGTGCCACCAGCAGAGATCCGGGGGTAACCTACGAGCAGTACTTC. This sequence encodes CATSRDPGVTYEQYF. Drawing the rest from reference TRBV15 and TRBJ2-7, the complete variable domain is DAMVIQNPRYQVTQFGKPVTLSCSQTLNHNVMYWYQQKSSQAPKLLFHYYDKDFNNEADTPDNFQSRRPNTSFCFLDIRSPGLGDTAMYLCATSRDPGVTYEQYFGPGTRLTVT.